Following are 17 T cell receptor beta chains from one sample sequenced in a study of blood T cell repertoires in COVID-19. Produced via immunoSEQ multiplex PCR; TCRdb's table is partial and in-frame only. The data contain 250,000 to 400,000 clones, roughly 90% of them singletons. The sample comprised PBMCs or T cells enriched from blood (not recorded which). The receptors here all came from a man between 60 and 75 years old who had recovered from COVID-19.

The CDR3 sequence is CASRDDWTGELFF. CDR3 sequence (DNA): TGTGCCAGCAGGGATGACTGGACCGGGGAGCTGTTTTTT. The chain joins TRBV2 to TRBJ2-2; D is uncertain. The CDR3 has 13 residues. Germline CDR1 SNHLY, CDR2 FYNNEI. Trimming cost V 6 bases and J 5 bases, with 10 bases left between them.

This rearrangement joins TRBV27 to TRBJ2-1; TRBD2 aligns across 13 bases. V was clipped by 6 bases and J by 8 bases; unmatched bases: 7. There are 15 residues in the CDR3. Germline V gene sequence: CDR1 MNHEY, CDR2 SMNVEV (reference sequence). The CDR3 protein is CASSPWTSGSYEQFF. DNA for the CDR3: TGTGCCAGCAGCCCCTGGACTAGCGGGAGCTATGAGCAGTTCTTC.

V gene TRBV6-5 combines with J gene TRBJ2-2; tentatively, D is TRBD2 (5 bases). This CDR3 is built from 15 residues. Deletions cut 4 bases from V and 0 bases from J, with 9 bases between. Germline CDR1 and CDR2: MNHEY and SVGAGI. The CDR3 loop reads CASSWERTNTGELFF. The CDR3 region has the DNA TGTGCCAGCAGTTGGGAGCGGACGAACACCGGGGAGCTGTTTTTT.

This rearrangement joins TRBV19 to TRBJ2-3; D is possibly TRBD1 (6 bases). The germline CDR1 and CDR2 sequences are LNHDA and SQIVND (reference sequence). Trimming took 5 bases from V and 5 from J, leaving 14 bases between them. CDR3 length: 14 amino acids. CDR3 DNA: TGTGCCAGTAGTTCAGACAGGTCCGGAGATACGCAGTATTTT. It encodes CASSSDRSGDTQYF.

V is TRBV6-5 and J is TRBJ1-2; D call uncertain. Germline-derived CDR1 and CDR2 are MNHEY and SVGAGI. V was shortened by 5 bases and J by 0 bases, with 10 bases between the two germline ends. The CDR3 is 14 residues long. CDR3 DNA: TGTGCCAGCAGTCTTGGCGGAACTAACTATGGCTACACCTTC. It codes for CASSLGGTNYGYTF.

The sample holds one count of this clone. The CDR3 loop reads CASSMTGQGTEAFF. DNA of the CDR3: TGTGCCAGCAGCATGACAGGCCAGGGCACTGAAGCTTTCTTT. The chain combines TRBV6-5 with TRBJ1-1; perhaps TRBD1 as D (6 bases). Looked up from germline, CDR1 is MNHEY and CDR2 is SVGAGI. The CDR3 has 14 residues. Trimming took off 6 bases at V and 4 bases at J, with 15 bases between the two ends.

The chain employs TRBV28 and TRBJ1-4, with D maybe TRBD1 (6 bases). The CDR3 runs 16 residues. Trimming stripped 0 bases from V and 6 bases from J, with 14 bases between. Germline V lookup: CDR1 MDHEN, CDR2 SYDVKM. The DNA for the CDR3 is TGTGCCAGCAGTTTATGGTCCGGGACAACGCATGAAAAACTGTTTTTT. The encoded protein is CASSLWSGTTHEKLFF.

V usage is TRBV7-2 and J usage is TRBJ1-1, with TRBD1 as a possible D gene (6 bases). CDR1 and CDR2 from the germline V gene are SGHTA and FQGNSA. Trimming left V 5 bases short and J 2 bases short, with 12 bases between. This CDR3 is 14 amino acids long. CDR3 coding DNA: TGTGCCAGCAGCCATCGGACAGCTAACACTGAAGCTTTCTTT. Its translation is CASSHRTANTEAFF.

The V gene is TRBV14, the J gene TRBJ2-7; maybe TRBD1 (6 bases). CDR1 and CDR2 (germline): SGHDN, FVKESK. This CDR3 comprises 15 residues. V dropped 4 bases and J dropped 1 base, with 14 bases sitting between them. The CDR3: CASSPPGRGSYEQYF. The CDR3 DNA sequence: TGTGCCAGCAGCCCCCCGGGCAGGGGATCCTACGAGCAGTACTTC.

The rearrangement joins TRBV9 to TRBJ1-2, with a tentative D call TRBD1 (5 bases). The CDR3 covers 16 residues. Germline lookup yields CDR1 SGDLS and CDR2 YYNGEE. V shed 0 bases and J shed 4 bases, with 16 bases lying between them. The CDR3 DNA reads TGTGCCAGCAGCGTAGGACCCGCCGACAGTGGCTATGGCTACACCTTC. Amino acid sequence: CASSVGPADSGYGYTF.

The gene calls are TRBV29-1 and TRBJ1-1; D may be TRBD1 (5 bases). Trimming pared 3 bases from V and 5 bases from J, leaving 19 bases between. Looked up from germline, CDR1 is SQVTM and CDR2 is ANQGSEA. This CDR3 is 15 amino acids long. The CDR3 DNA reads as TGCAGCGTTGATGGGGGACTCTTGAGAGGAACTGAAGCTTTCTTT. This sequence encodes CSVDGGLLRGTEAFF. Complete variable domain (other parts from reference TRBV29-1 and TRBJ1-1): SAVISQKPSRDICQRGTSLTIQCQVDSQVTMMFWYRQQPGQSLTLIATANQGSEATYESGFVIDKFPISRPNLTFSTLTVSNMSPEDSSIYLCSVDGGLLRGTEAFFGQGTRLTVV.

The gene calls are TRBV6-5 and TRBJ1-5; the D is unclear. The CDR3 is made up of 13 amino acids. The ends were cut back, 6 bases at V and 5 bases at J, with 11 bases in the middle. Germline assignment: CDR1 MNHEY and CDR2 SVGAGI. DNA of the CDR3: TGTGCCAGCAGATTAATGGGCGATCAGCCCCAGCATTTT. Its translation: CASRLMGDQPQHF.

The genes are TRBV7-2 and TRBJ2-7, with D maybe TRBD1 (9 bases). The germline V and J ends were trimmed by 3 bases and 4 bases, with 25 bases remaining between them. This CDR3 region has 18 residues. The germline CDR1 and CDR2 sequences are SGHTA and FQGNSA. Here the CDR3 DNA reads TGTGCCAGCAGCTTCTATATCGGGGGGGGACAGGGTGGTTACGAGCAGTACTTC. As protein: CASSFYIGGGQGGYEQYF.

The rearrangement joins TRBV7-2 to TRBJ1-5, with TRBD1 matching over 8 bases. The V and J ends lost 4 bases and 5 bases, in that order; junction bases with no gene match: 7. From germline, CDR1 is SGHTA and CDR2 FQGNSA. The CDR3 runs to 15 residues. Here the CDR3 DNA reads TGTGCCAGCAGCTCCGGGACAGGTGGGGATCAGCCCCAGCATTTT. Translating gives CASSSGTGGDQPQHF.

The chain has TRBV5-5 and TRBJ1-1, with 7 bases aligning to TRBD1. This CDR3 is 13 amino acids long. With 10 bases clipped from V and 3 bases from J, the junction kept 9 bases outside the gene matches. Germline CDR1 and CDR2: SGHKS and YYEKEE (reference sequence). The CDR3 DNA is TGTGCCTCACGGACAGGACTTTACACTGAAGCTTTCTTT. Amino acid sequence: CASRTGLYTEAFF.

CDR3: CASSSYSPAAEKLFF. CDR3 in DNA: TGTGCCAGCAGCTCATACTCTCCGGCGGCCGAAAAACTGTTTTTT. The V and J genes are TRBV11-3 and TRBJ1-4; D call uncertain. CDR1 is SGHNT, CDR2 YENEEA, per germline. CDR3 size: 15 residues. Trimming shortened V by 4 bases and J by 8 bases, and 17 bases separated the two germline ends.

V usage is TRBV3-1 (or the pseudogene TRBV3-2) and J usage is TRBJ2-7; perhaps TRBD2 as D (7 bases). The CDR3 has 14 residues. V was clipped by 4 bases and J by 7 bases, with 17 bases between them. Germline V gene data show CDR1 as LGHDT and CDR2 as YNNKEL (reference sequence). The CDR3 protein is CASSLSSRGAEQYF. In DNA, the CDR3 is TGTGCCAGCAGCCTCTCATCCCGGGGGGCGGAGCAGTACTTC.